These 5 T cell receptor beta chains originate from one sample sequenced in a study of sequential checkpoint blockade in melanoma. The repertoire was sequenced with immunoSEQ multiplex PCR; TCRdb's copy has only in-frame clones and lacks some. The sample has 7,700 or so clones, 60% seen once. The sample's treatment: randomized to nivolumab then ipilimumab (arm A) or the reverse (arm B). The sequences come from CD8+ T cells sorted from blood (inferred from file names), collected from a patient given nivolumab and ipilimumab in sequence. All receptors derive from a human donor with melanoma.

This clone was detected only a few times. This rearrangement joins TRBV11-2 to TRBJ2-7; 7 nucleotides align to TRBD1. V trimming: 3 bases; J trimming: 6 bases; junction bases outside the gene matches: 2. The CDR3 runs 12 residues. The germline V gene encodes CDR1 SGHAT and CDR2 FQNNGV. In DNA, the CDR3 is TGTGCCAGCAGCTTCAGGGGGTTCGAGCAGTACTTC. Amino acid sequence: CASSFRGFEQYF.

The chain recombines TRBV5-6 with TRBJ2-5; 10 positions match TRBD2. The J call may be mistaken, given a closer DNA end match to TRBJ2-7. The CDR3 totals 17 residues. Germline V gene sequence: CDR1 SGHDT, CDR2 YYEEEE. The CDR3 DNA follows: TGTGCCAGCAGCTTGGTCGGGGAGCGGGAGGGTCGCTACGAGCAGTACTTC. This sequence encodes CASSLVGEREGRYEQYF.

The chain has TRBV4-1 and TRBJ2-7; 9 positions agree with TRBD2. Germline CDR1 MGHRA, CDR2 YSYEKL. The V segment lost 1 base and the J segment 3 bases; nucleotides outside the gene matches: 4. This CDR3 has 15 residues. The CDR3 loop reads CASSQGSGSVYEQYF. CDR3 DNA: TGCGCCAGCAGCCAAGGTAGCGGGAGTGTCTACGAGCAGTACTTC.

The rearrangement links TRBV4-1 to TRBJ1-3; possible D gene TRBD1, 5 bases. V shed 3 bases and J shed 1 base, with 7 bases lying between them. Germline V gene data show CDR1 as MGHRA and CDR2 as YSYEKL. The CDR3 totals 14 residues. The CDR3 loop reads CASSHAGSGNTIYF. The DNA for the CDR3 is TGCGCCAGCAGCCACGCAGGGTCTGGAAACACCATATATTTT.

CDR3 sequence: CASSSTRSAGELFF. The CDR3 coding sequence is TGTGCCAGCAGCTCTACTAGGTCTGCCGGGGAGCTGTTTTTT. This chain joins TRBV7-2 and TRBJ2-2, with a weak D call TRBD2 (5 bases). V lost 4 bases and J 6 bases, leaving 12 bases between the germline ends. This CDR3 region has 14 residues. Germline V gives CDR1 SGHTA, CDR2 FQGNSA.